This T cell receptor beta chain was captured in a study of control samples from healthy donors and cancer patients. The CDR3 runs to 15 residues. V was pared by 5 bases and J by 0 bases, with 12 bases between. CDR1 is LNHDA and CDR2 is SQIVND in the germline V gene (reference sequence). Here immunoSEQ multiplex PCR was the method, and the copy in TCRdb shows in-frame clones only, minus some. The sample contains about 140,000 clones, roughly 89% of which appear only once. The sequenced sample consisted of blood. J is TRBJ2-3 and V is TRBV19, with D perhaps matching TRBD2 (5 bases). The sequence derives from a man aged 30-40 years in good health. The CDR3 bases are TGTGCCAGTAGTTTAAGCAGGACTAGCACAGATACGCAGTATTTT. The encoded protein is CASSLSRTSTDTQYF.